Listed here is a single T cell receptor (beta chain). The antigen remains unidentified. Sorted subsets were CFSE-labeled and cultured approximately 5 days with allogeneic dendritic cells. TCRdb's table, derived via immunoSEQ multiplex PCR, lists solely in-frame clones and lacks some. Of around 19,000 clones listed, less than 80% are singletons. The data are from a study of regulatory dendritic cells for organ transplantation. Looking at the study overall: Regulatory dendritic cells came from monocytes given vitamin D3 and IL-10. General study points: Memory CD8+ clonal expansion seemed more limited with regulatory than mature dendritic cells.

This CDR3 is 13 amino acids long. The germline V gene encodes CDR1 SGHNT and CDR2 YENEEA. Trimming took off 4 bases at V and 2 bases at J, with 7 bases between the two ends. Sequenced input: memory CD4+ T cells from blood cultured with regulatory dendritic cells. Subset in this sample: CD45RO+ memory T cells. The TCR sequence derives from a human donor in good health. The chain is built from TRBV11-3 and TRBJ2-3, with D unclear. CDR3 amino acids: CASSSSNTDTQYF. The CDR3 DNA sequence: TGTGCCAGCAGCTCAAGTAACACAGATACGCAGTATTTT.